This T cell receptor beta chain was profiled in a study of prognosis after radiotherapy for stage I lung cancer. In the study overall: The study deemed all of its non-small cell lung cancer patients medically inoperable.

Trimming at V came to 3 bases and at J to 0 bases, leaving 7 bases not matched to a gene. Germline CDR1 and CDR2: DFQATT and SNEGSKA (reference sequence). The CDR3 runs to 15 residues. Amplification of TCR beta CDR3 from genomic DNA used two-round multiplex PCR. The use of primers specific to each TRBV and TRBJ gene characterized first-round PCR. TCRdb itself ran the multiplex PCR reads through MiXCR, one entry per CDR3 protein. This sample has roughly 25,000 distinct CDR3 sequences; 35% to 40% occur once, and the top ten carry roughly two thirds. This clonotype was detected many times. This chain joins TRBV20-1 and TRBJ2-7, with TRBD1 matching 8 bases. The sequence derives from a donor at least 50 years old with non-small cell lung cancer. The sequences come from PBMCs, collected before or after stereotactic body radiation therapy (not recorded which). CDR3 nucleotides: TGCAGTGCTAGGGACAGGGACTGGAGCTCCTACGAGCAGTACTTC. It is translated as CSARDRDWSSYEQYF.